The entry below describes one T cell receptor beta chain. The same CDR3 arises from other DNA sequences in this sample as well. The CDR3 loop spans 14 amino acids. With V trimmed by 4 bases and J by 2 bases, 4 bases remained unmatched. Looked up from germline, CDR1 is GTSNPN and CDR2 is SVGIG (reference sequence). This sample stems from a study of cytomegalovirus exposure and HLA in healthy donors. The PCR ran on 60 Vbeta and 13 Jbeta primers. Clones were read by immunoSEQ multiplex PCR, and TCRdb kept only the in-frame ones, dropping some. The sample includes approximately 110,000 clones, more than 65% of them seen just once.

The material sequenced was PBMCs. The chain uses TRBV30 and TRBJ1-1; TRBD1 aligns across 10 bases. The receptor was derived from a human donor in good health. CDR3 sequence: CAWTGTGDNTEAFF. DNA of the CDR3: TGTGCCTGGACTGGGACAGGGGACAACACTGAAGCTTTCTTT.